This T cell receptor (beta chain) was sequenced for a study of cytomegalovirus exposure and HLA in healthy donors. The V segment lost 3 bases and the J segment 4 bases; nucleotides outside the gene matches: 3. The CDR3 length is 15 residues. Germline V gives CDR1 SGHNT, CDR2 YYREEE (reference sequence). The study, taken as a whole, reports: Per a later analysis, about 15,000 TCR beta sequences showed association with HLA alleles at 0.05 false discovery rate. Reportedly, HLA-A and HLA-B alleles of most subjects were accurately predicted from TCR beta.

Comment on this clone: Its antigen is not identified. The same CDR3 is also encoded by other DNA sequences in this sample.

The PCR ran on 60 Vbeta and 13 Jbeta primers. TCRdb's table, derived via immunoSEQ multiplex PCR, lists solely in-frame clones and lacks some. The table shows roughly 180,000 clones, with more than 60% occurring only once. This chain joins TRBV5-4 and TRBJ2-1; 11 bases fit TRBD2. The sequencing input was PBMCs. This TCR came from a woman between 55 and 75 years old in good health and CMV-seropositive. CDR3 sequence (DNA): TGTGCCAGCAGCTCAGGGACTAGCGGATACAATGAGCAGTTCTTC. This gives the protein CASSSGTSGYNEQFF.